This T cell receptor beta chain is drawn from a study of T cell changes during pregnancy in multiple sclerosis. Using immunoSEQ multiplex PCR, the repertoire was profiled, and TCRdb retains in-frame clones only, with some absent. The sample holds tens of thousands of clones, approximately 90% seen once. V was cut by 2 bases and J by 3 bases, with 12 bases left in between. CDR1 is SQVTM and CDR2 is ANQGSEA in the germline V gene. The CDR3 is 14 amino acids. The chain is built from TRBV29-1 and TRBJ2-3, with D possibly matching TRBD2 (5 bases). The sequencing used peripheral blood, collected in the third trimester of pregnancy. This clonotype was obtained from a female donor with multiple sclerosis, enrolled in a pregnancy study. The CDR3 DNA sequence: TGCAGCGTTGAAACGTGGGCGGGTACAGATACGCAGTATTTT. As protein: CSVETWAGTDTQYF.